This T cell receptor beta chain was found in a study of human T cells and chemical hapten exposure. Study-level background: There were per-sample TCR yield variations, arising mainly from small pooled library volume differences. General study findings and limits: The number of TCRs above 1 in 1000 frequency did not change after DPC sensitization.

In the library, unique molecular identifiers were attached to individual cDNA molecules. Authors' methods: Counts of TCRs in each sample centred on a median of about 96,000 and extended from around 25,000 to 690,000. TCRdb passed the RACE reads through MiXCR, listing each CDR3 protein once. Here the V and J calls rest on TCRdb's processing, not on the authors' analysis. The table records about 82,000 distinct CDR3 sequences, approximately 8% of them present only once. Documented time point: healthy volunteer bleed at 6 weeks. Unfractionated whole blood was the source of the extracted total RNA. Germline CDR1 is KGHSH and CDR2 is LQKENI. After removal of 2 bases from V and 9 bases from J, the junction contained 4 bases not matched to a gene. The CDR3 totals 15 residues. Points on this clonotype: Its antigen is not identified.

The rearrangement uses TRBV18 and TRBJ2-1; 13 bases are shared with TRBD2. Sequences were obtained from whole blood. The receptor was isolated from a male donor in good health. Some clones in this sample may be carry-over from other donors' samples. The CDR3 nucleotides read TGTGCCAGCTCACCAGGACTAGCGGGAGTAGGTGAGCAGTTCTTC. It specifies CASSPGLAGVGEQFF.